Following are 29 T cell receptor beta chains from one sample sequenced in a study of T cell clusters in autoimmune cytopenias. TRB rearrangements were amplified by touch-down multiplex PCR with mixed TRB-A/B primers. TCRdb re-called the multiplex PCR reads and catalogs CDR3 proteins one per entry, DNA excluded. This sample's table reports some 6,800 distinct CDR3 sequences. TRB amplification used approximately 250 ng of peripheral blood genomic DNA. Source material: peripheral blood. All receptors derive from a human donor with an autoimmune cytopenia or autoimmune hepatitis (not recorded which).

Frequency places this clonotype as medium-sized. The chain combines TRBV6-1 with TRBJ1-6; with no DNA, the TCRdb D assignment of TRBD1 cannot be verified. The length of the CDR3 is 15 residues. Germline CDR1 and CDR2: MNHNS and SASEGT. The chain's CDR3 is CASRKDSKYNSPLHF.

This clonotype is identified as medium-sized from frequency. This chain joins TRBV5-4 and TRBJ2-3. The CDR3 covers 14 residues. Per the germline V gene, CDR1 is SGHNT and CDR2 is YYREEE (reference sequence). CDR3 loop: CASSWFLAADTQYF.

The chain links TRBV5-4 to TRBJ2-7. There are 14 residues in the CDR3. Germline V lookup: CDR1 SGHNT, CDR2 YYREEE (reference sequence). This CDR3 is CASSFTLNSYEQYF.

V is TRBV12-3 or TRBV12-4 and J is TRBJ2-1; without DNA, the TCRdb call of TRBD1 cannot be checked. CDR3 size: 12 residues. CDR3 amino acids: CASSPPGNEQFF.

This clonotype is classed as medium-sized by frequency. V is TRBV19 and J is TRBJ2-3; TCRdb picks TRBD2, but there is no DNA to check that call. This CDR3 contains 17 residues. Germline CDR1 and CDR2: LNHDA and SQIVND (reference sequence). CDR3 region: CASQKAGEYASTDTQYF. The full variable domain, its missing parts supplied by reference TRBV19 and TRBJ2-3, is DGGITQSPKYLFRKEGQNVTLSCEQNLNHDAMYWYRQDPGQGLRLIYYSQIVNDFQKGDIAEGYSVSREKKESFPLTVTSAQKNPTAFYLCASQKAGEYASTDTQYFGPGTRLTVL.

This clonotype is medium-sized by frequency. The chain has TRBV15 and TRBJ1-2; no DNA is available, so the TRBD1 call from TCRdb remains unchecked. The CDR3 contains 15 residues. Germline V CDR1 and CDR2: LNHNV, YYDKDF (reference sequence). The CDR3 sequence: CATSRDLTGVVGYTF.

By frequency, this clonotype registers medium-sized (0.01 to 0.1%). This sequence joins TRBV29-1 and TRBJ1-1; there is no DNA to check the TCRdb D call of TRBD1. There are 12 residues in the CDR3. Germline lookup yields CDR1 SQVTM and CDR2 ANQGSEA. The CDR3 sequence: CSVEGQGTEAFF. Drawing the rest from reference TRBV29-1 and TRBJ1-1, the complete variable domain is SAVISQKPSRDICQRGTSLTIQCQVDSQVTMMFWYRQQPGQSLTLIATANQGSEATYESGFVIDKFPISRPNLTFSTLTVSNMSPEDSSIYLCSVEGQGTEAFFGQGTRLTVV.

The genes are TRBV12-3 or TRBV12-4 and TRBJ1-2; checking the TCRdb D call of TRBD1 is not possible without DNA. The CDR3 contains 11 residues. The CDR3: CASSLGTAATF.

The chain links TRBV19 to TRBJ1-5. This CDR3 contains 15 residues. Per the germline V gene, CDR1 is LNHDA and CDR2 is SQIVND (reference sequence). The chain's CDR3 is CASSIRDLRNQPQHF.

The genes are TRBV5-6 and TRBJ1-5. The CDR3 runs to 15 residues. Germline V gene lookup returns CDR1 SGHDT and CDR2 YYEEEE. The CDR3 spells CASSIRGGSNQPQHF.

The V gene is TRBV12-3 or TRBV12-4, the J gene TRBJ1-5; TCRdb lists TRBD1, though no DNA is available to test this call. This CDR3 has 15 amino acids. CDR3 region: CASTLDGQGIWPQHF.

The rearrangement joins TRBV18 to TRBJ1-5; TCRdb lists TRBD1, though no DNA is available to test this call. Per germline, CDR1 KGHSH and CDR2 LQKENI. The CDR3 contains 16 residues. The CDR3 sequence: CASSPRTGTGNQPQHF.

The genes are TRBV18 and TRBJ2-5; TCRdb proposes TRBD1, but this gene call is untestable without DNA. The CDR3 covers 15 residues. The germline V gene has CDR1 KGHSH and CDR2 LQKENI. The CDR3: CASSLRTGEAETQYF.

The chain recombines TRBV5-6 with TRBJ1-6; the TRBD1 assignment by TCRdb is unverifiable without DNA. This CDR3 is 15 amino acids long. CDR1 SGHDT and CDR2 YYEEEE come from the germline V gene. CDR3 protein: CASSSIRETGSPLHF.

The chain links TRBV4-2 to TRBJ1-5; TCRdb indicates TRBD1, and absent DNA this call remains unverified. The V gene's germline CDR1 is LGHNA and CDR2 YNFKEQ. There are 15 residues in the CDR3. CDR3 sequence: CASSSSGTDTQPQHF.

The chain employs TRBV10-3 and TRBJ2-2; TCRdb picks TRBD1, but there is no DNA to check that call. CDR3 length equals 15 residues. Germline V gene lookup returns CDR1 ENHRY and CDR2 SYGVKD. The CDR3 is CAISEWAGGTGELFF.

The chain links TRBV15 to TRBJ1-6; TCRdb's assignment of TRBD1 cannot be checked, as there is no DNA. Germline CDR1 is LNHNV and CDR2 is YYDKDF (reference sequence). CDR3 length equals 15 residues. CDR3 region: CATTPSGEYNSPLHF.

This clonotype counts as medium-sized by frequency. The chain has TRBV5-5 and TRBJ1-4. Germline V gives CDR1 SGHKS, CDR2 YYEKEE (reference sequence). This CDR3 spans 16 amino acids. This CDR3 reads CASSLWRLATNEKLFF.

Frequency places this clonotype as medium-sized. This chain uses TRBV29-1 with TRBJ2-1; TCRdb designates TRBD2, a call that cannot be tested without DNA. The germline CDR1 and CDR2 sequences are SQVTM and ANQGSEA. The CDR3 totals 15 residues. CDR3 residues: CSVEEGLVGYNEQFF.

CDR3 loop: CASRDNSGNTIYF. The chain couples TRBV6-5 to TRBJ1-3; TCRdb gives TRBD1 as the D gene, but with no DNA this cannot be confirmed. This CDR3 spans 13 amino acids. Looked up from germline, CDR1 is MNHEY and CDR2 is SVGAGI.

The gene calls are TRBV6-1 and TRBJ2-7; the TCRdb D gene call, TRBD1, has no DNA to confirm it. Germline loops: CDR1 MNHNS, CDR2 SASEGT. The length of the CDR3 is 16 residues. The chain's CDR3 is CASSEGGGHPRGRQYF.

This chain connects TRBV20-1 to TRBJ1-5. The CDR3 is 14 residues long. The V gene's germline CDR1 is DFQATT and CDR2 SNEGSKA (reference sequence). CDR3 loop: CSAREGLSNQPQHF.

J is TRBJ1-1 and V is TRBV12-3 or TRBV12-4. The CDR3 length is 13 residues. The CDR3 is CASSYSPLTEAFF.

This clonotype is medium-sized by frequency. The chain employs TRBV19 and TRBJ2-3; the TRBD1 assignment by TCRdb is unverifiable without DNA. CDR3 length: 14 amino acids. CDR1 and CDR2 (germline): LNHDA, SQIVND (reference sequence). The CDR3 sequence: CASSMGQGRDTQYF.

This clonotype is deemed medium-sized by its frequency. The chain couples TRBV6-6 to TRBJ1-5. Germline V gene lookup returns CDR1 MNHNY and CDR2 SVGAGI (reference sequence). The CDR3 consists of 15 residues. This CDR3 reads CASSYKGTIDQPQHF.

The rearrangement links TRBV6-5 to TRBJ2-7; the D gene TCRdb calls, TRBD1, cannot be checked with no DNA. The CDR3 runs 12 residues. CDR1 and CDR2 (germline): MNHEY, SVGAGI. The chain's CDR3 is CAVRQGIYEQYF.

Measured by frequency, this clonotype is medium-sized. The chain carries TRBV19 and TRBJ2-3; TCRdb's assignment of TRBD2 cannot be checked, as there is no DNA. This CDR3 contains 14 residues. Germline loops: CDR1 LNHDA, CDR2 SQIVND (reference sequence). The CDR3 reads CASSFSGRGDTQYF.

The chain recombines TRBV6-6 with TRBJ1-1. This CDR3 contains 13 residues. Germline lookup yields CDR1 MNHNY and CDR2 SVGAGI (reference sequence). This chain's CDR3 is CASSFGGATEAFF.

The J gene is TRBJ1-1, the V gene TRBV6-5; TCRdb's D gene call, TRBD1, goes unchecked for lack of DNA. This CDR3 is 15 amino acids long. Germline assignment: CDR1 MNHEY and CDR2 SVGAGI. CDR3 residues: CASRPGLGENTEAFF.